Each of the 25 T cell receptor beta chains below was sequenced from the same sample in a study of cytomegalovirus exposure and HLA in healthy donors. PCR was performed using 60 Vbeta and 13 Jbeta primers. This table comes from immunoSEQ multiplex PCR, and its TCRdb copy is limited to in-frame clones, with some not included. The sample includes roughly 77,000 clones, 72% of them seen just once. Sequencing was performed on PBMCs. Receptors originate from a woman in her 40s in good health and CMV-seropositive.

V usage is TRBV19 and J usage is TRBJ2-5; TRBD2 might be the D (6 bases). Trimming stripped 7 bases from V and 5 bases from J, with 14 bases between. CDR1 is LNHDA and CDR2 is SQIVND in the germline V gene (reference sequence). The CDR3 covers 13 residues. CDR3 DNA sequence: TGTGCCAGTACCCCTGGGACTCCGGAGACCCAGTACTTC. Protein: CASTPGTPETQYF.

This chain connects TRBV27 to TRBJ1-4, with D hard to call. The CDR3 spans 15 residues. V gave up 0 bases and J gave up 1 base, with 6 bases separating them. Germline CDR1 MNHEY, CDR2 SMNVEV (reference sequence). CDR3 protein: CASSLSRLTNEKLFF. The CDR3 bases are TGTGCCAGCAGTTTATCGAGACTAACTAATGAAAAACTGTTTTTT.

This chain links TRBV30 with TRBJ1-2, with D possibly being TRBD1 (5 bases). CDR3 length equals 12 residues. CDR1 and CDR2 from the germline V gene are GTSNPN and SVGIG (reference sequence). V lost 2 bases and J 3 bases, leaving 7 bases between the germline ends. The CDR3 DNA is TGTGCCTGGAGTCCGGGGGACTATGGCTACACCTTC. This gives the protein CAWSPGDYGYTF.

This clone was observed a handful of times. The chain employs TRBV6-6 and TRBJ2-7, with 14 bases lining up with TRBD2. The CDR3 is 15 amino acids. The germline V gene encodes CDR1 MNHNY and CDR2 SVGAGI (reference sequence). V shed 8 bases and J 0 bases; nucleotides not matched to a gene: 3. CDR3 residues: CASEGTSGSSYEQYF. The DNA for the CDR3 is TGTGCCAGCGAGGGGACTAGCGGGAGCTCCTACGAGCAGTACTTC.

This chain joins TRBV5-4 and TRBJ2-3; no definite D call. Germline V CDR1 and CDR2: SGHNT, YYREEE (reference sequence). The CDR3 is 15 residues long. V was pared by 4 bases and J by 1 base, with 13 bases between. CDR3 region: CASSTGRQGTDTQYF. The CDR3 DNA follows: TGTGCCAGCAGCACCGGTCGTCAGGGCACAGATACGCAGTATTTT. The variable domain in full, with the rest retrieved from reference TRBV5-4 and TRBJ2-3, is ETGVTQSPTHLIKTRGQQVTLRCSSQSGHNTVSWYQQALGQGPQFIFQYYREEENGRGNFPPRFSGLQFPNYSSELNVNALELDDSALYLCASSTGRQGTDTQYFGPGTRLTVL.

This chain joins TRBV6-7 and TRBJ1-2; 10 nucleotides agree with TRBD1. TRBV6-7 is identified as an open reading frame with a role that is uncertain. This CDR3 spans 21 amino acids. Germline trimming cut 0 bases from V and 3 bases from J; bases unmatched to any gene: 19. For the CDR3, the DNA is TGTGCCAGCAGTTACTCGGCAGAGAGGGGGGACAGGGGACCATTCCACTATGGCTACACCTTC. Protein: CASSYSAERGDRGPFHYGYTF.

The V gene is TRBV6-4, the J gene TRBJ2-6; D is possibly TRBD2 (6 bases). The CDR3 length is 15 residues. CDR1 and CDR2 from the germline V gene are MRHNA and SNTAGT. The V gene lost 4 bases and the J gene lost 0 bases, with 7 bases spanning the gap. CDR3: CASSVGGSGANVLTF. As DNA, the CDR3 is TGTGCCAGCAGTGTGGGGGGCTCTGGGGCCAACGTCCTGACTTTC.

V usage is TRBV10-2 and J usage is TRBJ1-5; D remains ambiguous. CDR3 length: 17 residues. Germline values: CDR1 WSHSY, CDR2 SAAADI. V shed 5 bases and J shed 2 bases, with 19 bases lying between them. Here the CDR3 reads CASSQEGLGNGNQPQHF. CDR3 in DNA: TGCGCCAGCAGTCAGGAGGGTCTGGGAAATGGCAATCAGCCCCAGCATTTT.

The V and J genes are TRBV18 and TRBJ1-5, with unresolved D. CDR1 is KGHSH and CDR2 is LQKENI in the germline V gene. The CDR3 contains 13 residues. The V and J ends lost 2 bases and 4 bases respectively, with 6 bases between them. In DNA, the CDR3 is TGTGCCAGCTCACCAGAGAGAAATCAGCCCCAGCATTTT. Translating gives CASSPERNQPQHF.

V is TRBV18 and J is TRBJ2-5, with D perhaps TRBD1 (6 bases). Germline loops: CDR1 KGHSH, CDR2 LQKENI. CDR3 length: 15 residues. The V end lost 1 base, the J end lost 2 bases, and 11 bases lay between the germline ends. CDR3 sequence (DNA): TGTGCCAGCTCACCACAGGACAGCAAACAAGAGACCCAGTACTTC. Translation gives CASSPQDSKQETQYF.

A single count supports this clone. J is TRBJ1-1 and V is TRBV7-7; D possibly corresponds to TRBD1 (6 bases). The CDR3 has 13 residues. Germline V gene lookup returns CDR1 SSHAT and CDR2 FNYEAQ (reference sequence). The V and J ends lost 5 bases and 0 bases respectively, with 7 bases between them. The CDR3 DNA follows: TGTGCCAGCAGCAGGACAGTGAACACTGAAGCTTTCTTT. Its protein product is CASSRTVNTEAFF.

The chain uses TRBV29-1 and TRBJ1-1; D might be TRBD1 (6 bases). Trimming removed 4 bases at V and 3 bases at J, with 12 bases between. The germline V gene encodes CDR1 SQVTM and CDR2 ANQGSEA. This CDR3 is 13 amino acids long. CDR3 nucleotides: TGCAGCGTTGTGGCAGGGGACCACACTGAAGCTTTCTTT. It encodes CSVVAGDHTEAFF.

The chain recombines TRBV6-1 with TRBJ2-7, with TRBD1 matching over 9 bases. Germline V lookup: CDR1 MNHNS, CDR2 SASEGT. The trim removed 10 bases at V and 4 bases at J, leaving 5 bases unmatched. The CDR3 length is 12 residues. CDR3 DNA: TGTGCCACAGCGACAGGGGGTTACGAGCAGTACTTC. This gives the protein CATATGGYEQYF.

The chain recombines TRBV6-5 with TRBJ1-1; D is uncertain. V was trimmed by 6 bases and J by 2 bases, leaving 10 bases between them. This CDR3 has 13 residues. From germline, CDR1 is MNHEY and CDR2 SVGAGI. CDR3 residues: CASRNMGNTEAFF. The DNA of the CDR3 is TGTGCCAGCAGGAACATGGGCAACACTGAAGCTTTCTTT.

The chain employs TRBV7-6 and TRBJ1-6; 9 bases are shared with TRBD1. From germline, CDR1 is SGHVS and CDR2 FNYEAQ. The CDR3 spans 17 residues. Losses at the gene ends were 1 base for V and 9 bases for J; bases not matched to a gene: 10. The CDR3 spells CASSLDPGTGRTSPLHF. In DNA form, the CDR3 reads TGTGCCAGCAGCTTAGATCCCGGGACAGGGCGGACTTCACCCCTCCACTTT.

CDR3 coding DNA: TGTGCCAGCAGTGATTCAGGGGGGTCCTACGAGCAGTACTTC. Protein product: CASSDSGGSYEQYF. The chain employs TRBV6-1 and TRBJ2-7; a possible D gene is TRBD1 (7 bases). In germline, CDR1 is MNHNS, CDR2 SASEGT. The V end was cut by 3 bases, the J end by 1 base, with 10 bases between. The CDR3 runs 14 residues.

This chain connects TRBV30 to TRBJ1-4, with 10 bases identical to TRBD1. V lost 4 bases to trimming and J lost 5 bases; unmatched junction nucleotides: 7. Germline lookup yields CDR1 GTSNPN and CDR2 SVGIG (reference sequence). CDR3 size: 15 residues. CDR3 in amino acids: CAWIPGQGSNEKLFF. CDR3 sequence (DNA): TGTGCCTGGATCCCGGGACAGGGGTCGAATGAAAAACTGTTTTTT.

This clone was seen just once. The J gene is TRBJ1-2, the V gene TRBV7-9; 10 bases agree with TRBD1. Trimming removed 4 bases from V and 6 bases from J; junction bases left unmatched: 2. The length of the CDR3 is 13 residues. Germline loops: CDR1 SEHNR, CDR2 FQNEAQ (reference sequence). The CDR3 region is CASSSGQGDGYTF. The CDR3 DNA follows: TGTGCCAGCAGCTCCGGACAGGGGGATGGCTACACCTTC.

The chain links TRBV5-1 to TRBJ2-2; 12 nucleotides match TRBD2. V was pared by 3 bases and J by 1 base, with 1 base of the junction left unmatched. The germline V gene has CDR1 SGHRS and CDR2 YFSETQ. This CDR3 comprises 16 residues. The CDR3 DNA reads TGCGCCAGCAGCTCACTAGCGGGGGGGAACACCGGGGAGCTGTTTTTT. Its translation: CASSSLAGGNTGELFF.

This chain uses TRBV6-6 with TRBJ2-3; D might be TRBD2 (6 bases). Germline CDR1 MNHNY, CDR2 SVGAGI (reference sequence). There are 14 residues in the CDR3. The V gene lost 0 bases and the J gene lost 5 bases, with 9 bases spanning the gap. The chain's CDR3 is CASSYSRLGDTQYF. The CDR3 DNA sequence: TGTGCCAGCAGTTACTCGAGACTAGGAGATACGCAGTATTTT.

The gene calls are TRBV6-1 and TRBJ2-5; D is possibly TRBD1 (5 bases). V lost 6 bases and J lost 2, with 16 bases in between. This CDR3 has 15 residues. Germline V gene data show CDR1 as MNHNS and CDR2 as SASEGT. The CDR3 bases are TGTGCCAGCAGCGCCTCTGGACACTATCAAGAGACCCAGTACTTC. It encodes CASSASGHYQETQYF.

The rearrangement uses TRBV27 and TRBJ2-1, with a tentative D call TRBD1 (5 bases). The germline CDR1 and CDR2 sequences are MNHEY and SMNVEV (reference sequence). Trimming removed 2 bases from V and 6 bases from J, with 14 bases in between. This CDR3 region has 15 residues. The CDR3 nucleotides read TGTGCCAGCAGTTTACAGGCAGGGTTCGTCAATGAGCAGTTCTTC. Its protein product is CASSLQAGFVNEQFF.

In its sample, this clone was seen a few times. This chain joins TRBV30 and TRBJ1-6; 7 bases agree with TRBD1. The V segment lost 3 bases and the J segment 7 bases; nucleotides outside the gene matches: 3. This CDR3 is built from 13 residues. Looked up from germline, CDR1 is GTSNPN and CDR2 is SVGIG (reference sequence). CDR3 in DNA: TGTGCCTGGAGGAGGGGACAGAATTCACCCCTCCACTTT. Its translation is CAWRRGQNSPLHF.

In its sample, this clone was seen once. This chain links TRBV2 with TRBJ1-2; tentatively, D is TRBD1 (6 bases). Germline CDR1 SNHLY, CDR2 FYNNEI. V was cut by 4 bases and J by 4 bases, with 10 bases left in between. There are 13 residues in the CDR3. This CDR3 reads CASSVQGTYGYTF. DNA for the CDR3: TGTGCCAGCAGTGTCCAGGGGACCTATGGCTACACCTTC.

The rearrangement uses TRBV9 and TRBJ2-6; TRBD1 agrees at 7 bases. The CDR3 consists of 16 residues. Per germline, CDR1 SGDLS and CDR2 YYNGEE. Trimming cost V 3 bases and J 0 bases; bases outside gene matches: 3. This CDR3 is CASSGQGNSGANVLTF. The CDR3 DNA reads as TGTGCCAGCAGCGGACAGGGTAACTCTGGGGCCAACGTCCTGACTTTC.